The clone carrying this TCR beta chain was seen ten or more times. With 1 base removed from V and 1 base from J, the gap between germline ends came to 14 bases. CDR1 DFQATT and CDR2 SNEGSKA come from the germline V gene (reference sequence). The CDR3 has 15 residues. Individual cDNA molecules received unique molecular identifiers during library preparation. TCRdb redid the calling of the 5' RACE reads with MiXCR, one entry per CDR3 protein. This sample has under 70,000 distinct CDR3 sequences; 5.6% occur once, and the top ten carry almost 7%. The data stem from a study of early T cells in non-severe SARS-CoV-2 infection. Study as a whole: Alpha and beta chains were unpaired, from unsorted whole-blood bulk RNA.

The receptor was isolated from an adult who was a healthcare worker with PCR-confirmed SARS-CoV-2 infection or an uninfected control (not recorded which). The sample taken for sequencing was whole blood. V gene TRBV20-1 combines with J gene TRBJ2-7; no clear D gene. The CDR3 DNA is TGCAGTGCTAGAGGGAGCACACCTATTTCCTACGAGCAGTACTTC. This encodes CSARGSTPISYEQYF.